The present TCR beta chain was sequenced within a study of shared clonotypes between healthy human individuals. Study in general: For every donor, three CD4 naive, three CD4 memory, two CD8 naive and one CD8 memory plates were used. Points from the study as a whole: Non-shared clonotypes had lower generation probabilities than those shared by all four donors. Among four donors, roughly 5% of naive CD4 clonotypes were found in common.

Assay: immunoSEQ multiplex PCR; the TCRdb copy retains only in-frame clones and omits some. Altogether about 2 million clones are present, roughly 96% being singletons, with the ten largest covering about 0.13%. Notes on this clone: The antigen is undetermined.

V was pared by 4 bases and J by 5 bases, with 10 bases of the junction left unmatched. CDR3 size: 15 residues. Per germline, CDR1 SGDLS and CDR2 YYNGEE. Donation came from healthy HIV-negative adults that had no recent acute infections or vaccinations. The sequenced sample was naive CD4+ T cells sorted from blood. Subset of the sample: CD45RA+ positively selected. The clonotype comes from a young man in good health. The chain employs TRBV9 and TRBJ2-5, with 8 bases lining up with TRBD1. DNA of the CDR3: TGTGCCAGCAGCATCCCATCAGGGGGCGGGGAGACCCAGTACTTC. It translates to CASSIPSGGGETQYF.